The 23 T cell receptor beta chains in this list originate from one sample, sequenced in a study of blood T cell repertoires in COVID-19. TCRdb's table, derived via immunoSEQ multiplex PCR, lists solely in-frame clones and lacks some. This table holds about 260,000 clones, around 90% found once. The sequenced material came from peripheral blood. The receptors derive from a middle-aged woman with acute or convalescent COVID-19.

V and J are TRBV7-6 and TRBJ2-1, with a weak D call TRBD2 (6 bases). Trimming took 1 base from V and 5 from J, leaving 12 bases between them. This CDR3 comprises 15 residues. Germline CDR1 and CDR2: SGHVS and FNYEAQ. The CDR3: CASSLGLAINNEQFF. CDR3 in DNA: TGTGCCAGCAGCTTAGGGCTAGCGATCAACAATGAGCAGTTCTTC.

This chain links TRBV29-1 with TRBJ1-2; 8 bases are a match to TRBD1. Germline CDR1 SQVTM, CDR2 ANQGSEA. V lost 6 bases, J lost 6 bases, and 6 bases stayed unmatched. This CDR3 is 12 amino acids long. The CDR3 DNA reads as TGCAGCGTGGGGGACAGGCGAGATGGCTACACCTTC. Protein sequence: CSVGDRRDGYTF.

The chain recombines TRBV5-1 with TRBJ2-6; D may be TRBD1 (6 bases). CDR1 is SGHRS and CDR2 is YFSETQ in the germline V gene. V was trimmed by 3 bases and J by 0 bases, leaving 19 bases between them. This CDR3 has 19 amino acids. CDR3 bases: TGCGCCAGCAGCTGGACTGTAGGCAGGGGTAGCTCTGGGGCCAACGTCCTGACTTTC. Translation: CASSWTVGRGSSGANVLTF.

This chain connects TRBV6-5 to TRBJ2-7; weak D call: TRBD1 (5 bases). This CDR3 comprises 14 residues. CDR1 is MNHEY and CDR2 is SVGAGI in the germline V gene. Trimming removed 8 bases from V and 0 bases from J, with 14 bases in between. This chain's CDR3 is CASSATVYSYEQYV. CDR3 nucleotide sequence: TGTGCCAGCTCGGCGACAGTGTACTCCTACGAGCAGTACGTC.

This chain uses TRBV6-5 with TRBJ1-2, with TRBD1 matching over 7 bases. From germline, CDR1 is MNHEY and CDR2 SVGAGI. This CDR3 contains 13 residues. Trimming took 6 bases from V and 5 from J; bases not matched to a gene: 6. CDR3 sequence (DNA): TGTGCCAGCAGCCCACAGGGGTTTTATGGCTACACCTTC. This gives the protein CASSPQGFYGYTF.

This clone came up once. This chain links TRBV9 with TRBJ1-4, with TRBD1 matching 8 bases. Germline V gene data show CDR1 as SGDLS and CDR2 as YYNGEE. V lost 3 bases and J lost 8; bases outside the gene matches: 9. The CDR3 sequence is 15 residues long. CDR3: CASSASTGVNEKLFF. Here the CDR3 DNA reads TGTGCCAGCAGCGCCTCGACAGGGGTAAACGAAAAACTGTTTTTT.

The chain links TRBV6-1 to TRBJ1-5; TRBD1 matches at 11 bases. The germline V gene has CDR1 MNHNS and CDR2 SASEGT. The V and J ends lost 3 bases and 5 bases, in that order; junction bases with no gene match: 6. CDR3 length: 16 amino acids. CDR3 DNA: TGTGCCAGCAGTGAGAGTTGGACAGGGGGCTATCAGCCCCAGCATTTT. This encodes CASSESWTGGYQPQHF.

The chain joins TRBV9 to TRBJ1-2; 8 bases match TRBD1. This CDR3 has 15 residues. V lost 3 bases and J lost 2; bases outside the gene matches: 6. The germline V gene has CDR1 SGDLS and CDR2 YYNGEE. This CDR3 is CASSDRGGVNYGYTF. CDR3 DNA sequence: TGTGCCAGCAGCGACAGGGGGGGAGTCAACTATGGCTACACCTTC.

V is TRBV6-5 and J is TRBJ2-7, with D possibly being TRBD1 (6 bases). Germline CDR1 and CDR2: MNHEY and SVGAGI. CDR3 length equals 12 residues. The germline V and J ends were trimmed by 6 bases and 6 bases, with 12 bases remaining between them. The CDR3 DNA reads TGTGCCAGCAGACCCGGGACACTCGAGCAGTACGTC. It codes for CASRPGTLEQYV.

The CDR3 protein is CASSPRTSSDRAYGYTF. The CDR3, as DNA: TGCGCCAGCAGCCCTCGAACGTCCTCTGACAGGGCCTATGGCTACACCTTC. V and J are TRBV5-1 and TRBJ1-2, with 7 nucleotides matching TRBD1. V shed 4 bases and J 4 bases; nucleotides not matched to a gene: 16. Germline assignment: CDR1 SGHRS and CDR2 YFSETQ. The CDR3 is made up of 17 amino acids.

V is TRBV24-1 and J is TRBJ1-1; D is perhaps TRBD1 (5 bases). There are 15 residues in the CDR3. Per the germline V gene, CDR1 is KGHDR and CDR2 is SFDVKD. V was cut by 5 bases and J by 1 base, with 13 bases left in between. The CDR3 loop is CATSARRGTNTEAFF. Written as DNA, the CDR3 is TGTGCCACCAGTGCCCGCCGGGGGACGAACACTGAAGCTTTCTTT.

The chain uses TRBV4-1 and TRBJ2-3; tentative D call: TRBD1 (5 bases). V lost 5 bases, J lost 6 bases, and 15 bases lay in between. CDR3 size: 14 residues. The V gene's germline CDR1 is MGHRA and CDR2 YSYEKL. The CDR3 coding sequence is TGCGCCAGCAGCATAAATCAGGGTTTGGATACGCAGTATTTT. Translated, it gives CASSINQGLDTQYF.

The rearrangement joins TRBV5-4 to TRBJ2-5, with 11 bases matching TRBD2. The V gene end was trimmed by 4 bases and the J gene end by 4 bases; junction bases not matched to a gene: 3. The CDR3 sequence is 14 residues long. The V gene's germline CDR1 is SGHNT and CDR2 YYREEE (reference sequence). DNA of the CDR3: TGTGCCAGCAGCACAACTAGCGGGGGAGAGACCCAGTACTTC. It codes for CASSTTSGGETQYF.

Worth noting for this clone: The same CDR3 is also encoded by other DNA sequences in this sample. V is TRBV30 and J is TRBJ1-1; no reliable D call. V was clipped by 0 bases and J by 1 base, with 6 bases between them. This CDR3 has 13 residues. Per the germline V gene, CDR1 is GTSNPN and CDR2 is SVGIG (reference sequence). CDR3 protein: CAWSVTTNTEAFF. Written as DNA, the CDR3 is TGTGCCTGGAGTGTAACTACGAACACTGAAGCTTTCTTT. The full variable domain, its missing parts supplied by reference TRBV30 and TRBJ1-1, is SQTIHQWPATLVQPVGSPLSLECTVEGTSNPNLYWYRQAAGRGLQLLFYSVGIGQISSEVPQNLSASRPQDRQFILSSKKLLLSDSGFYLCAWSVTTNTEAFFGQGTRLTVV.

This chain links TRBV5-6 with TRBJ1-3, with 10 bases aligning to TRBD1. This CDR3 region has 16 residues. The germline V gene has CDR1 SGHDT and CDR2 YYEEEE. Trimming cost V 0 bases and J 4 bases; bases outside gene matches: 4. CDR3 sequence: CASSLGQGAQGNTIYF. The CDR3 DNA reads as TGTGCCAGCAGCTTGGGACAGGGGGCACAAGGAAACACCATATATTTT.

The chain uses TRBV12-3 or TRBV12-4 and TRBJ1-6, with a tentative D call TRBD1 (5 bases). V lost 3 bases to trimming and J lost 10 bases, with 7 bases between them. CDR3 length: 12 amino acids. The CDR3 is CASSFPGSPLHF. The CDR3 DNA reads TGTGCCAGCAGTTTTCCAGGGTCACCCCTCCACTTT.

The V call is TRBV7-9, the J call TRBJ1-2, with 7 positions matching TRBD1. Germline lookup yields CDR1 SEHNR and CDR2 FQNEAQ (reference sequence). The CDR3 is 16 amino acids. The trim removed 5 bases at V and 6 bases at J, leaving 15 bases unmatched. The CDR3, as DNA: TGTGCCAGCAGCCCCTCTACATGGCAGGGGGATCATGGCTACACCTTC. Translation gives CASSPSTWQGDHGYTF.

This chain uses TRBV9 with TRBJ2-3; D is ambiguous. CDR3 length equals 11 residues. V dropped 6 bases and J dropped 4 bases, with 6 bases sitting between them. Germline CDR1 reads SGDLS; CDR2 reads YYNGEE. CDR3 sequence: CASTSADTQYF. DNA of the CDR3: TGTGCCAGCACCTCGGCAGATACGCAGTATTTT.

The CDR3 loop reads CASSFQEGQPQHF. The CDR3 DNA is TGTGCCAGCAGTTTCCAGGAGGGGCAGCCCCAGCATTTT. The chain employs TRBV28 and TRBJ1-5; D may be TRBD1 (5 bases). Trimming cost V 3 bases and J 7 bases, with 10 bases left between them. Germline V lookup: CDR1 MDHEN, CDR2 SYDVKM. This CDR3 contains 13 residues. The whole variable domain, remainder taken from reference TRBV28 and TRBJ1-5, is DVKVTQSSRYLVKRTGEKVFLECVQDMDHENMFWYRQDPGLGLRLIYFSYDVKMKEKGDIPEGYSVSREKKERFSLILESASTNQTSMYLCASSFQEGQPQHFGDGTRLSIL.

This clone is a singleton in its sample. The chain has TRBV15 and TRBJ2-7, with TRBD1 matching 7 bases. The CDR3 covers 15 residues. Germline V gene lookup returns CDR1 LNHNV and CDR2 YYDKDF (reference sequence). The J segment lost 7 bases and the V segment lost 3 bases, leaving 12 bases of the junction unmatched. CDR3 in amino acids: CATSSRQGILKEQYV. CDR3 nucleotides: TGTGCCACCAGCAGTAGACAGGGAATACTAAAGGAGCAGTACGTC.

In this sample, this clone turned up a few times. The CDR3 region has the DNA TGCGCCAGCAGCTTGGACCACAGGGGGCGAACTGAAGCTTTCTTT. This sequence encodes CASSLDHRGRTEAFF. V usage is TRBV5-1 and J usage is TRBJ1-1; TRBD1 matches 9 bases. V lost 0 bases and J lost 5; bases outside the gene matches: 5. CDR1 is SGHRS and CDR2 is YFSETQ in the germline V gene. There are 15 residues in the CDR3.

The V call is TRBV5-1, the J call TRBJ1-2; 7 bases are shared with TRBD1. The CDR3 extends over 16 amino acids. V shed 2 bases and J 0 bases; nucleotides not matched to a gene: 7. Germline V gene lookup returns CDR1 SGHRS and CDR2 YFSETQ. This CDR3 reads CASSFRQGVTNYGYTF. CDR3 coding DNA: TGCGCCAGCAGCTTCCGACAGGGTGTCACTAACTATGGCTACACCTTC.

The V and J genes are TRBV9 and TRBJ1-1; D possibly corresponds to TRBD1 (6 bases). The V end was cut by 0 bases, the J end by 4 bases, with 13 bases between. CDR3 length equals 15 residues. CDR1 and CDR2 from the germline V gene are SGDLS and YYNGEE. The CDR3 nucleotides read TGTGCCAGCAGCGTAGGCGGGGGGGGCGGCACTGAAGCTTTCTTT. It codes for CASSVGGGGGTEAFF.